This T cell receptor (beta chain) was captured in a study of PD-1 blockade in classical Hodgkin lymphoma. The data were produced by immunoSEQ multiplex PCR, yet TCRdb's version contains in-frame clones alone and is incomplete. There are 55,000 to 80,000 clones in the sample; approximately 94% occur only once, and about 7.8% lies in the top ten. Study observations and caveats: Unlike CD8+ TCR diversity, which did not rise significantly by C4D1, CD4+ TCR diversity did.

All the patients suffered relapse after autologous stem cell transplantation, and brentuximab vedotin exposure differed. Comments on this clone: Its antigen is currently unknown.

Germline assignment: CDR1 MGHDK and CDR2 SYGVNS. The V end lost 0 bases, the J end lost 6 bases, and 6 bases lay between the germline ends. This CDR3 comprises 13 residues. The TCR was taken from a human donor with classical Hodgkin lymphoma. Sequenced here: peripheral blood mononuclear cells (PBMCs), sampled at baseline. The J gene is TRBJ1-5, the V gene TRBV25-1, with D uncertain. CDR3 sequence (DNA): TGTGCCAGCAGTGAATATGGCTCTCAGCCCCAGCATTTT. Amino acid sequence: CASSEYGSQPQHF.